This T cell receptor (beta chain) was found in a study of Graves' ophthalmopathy and Graves' hyperthyroidism (dated by TCRdb to 2016 to 2019). About the full investigation: A patient counted as having stable hyperthyroidism if there was no progression to ophthalmopathy within 18 months of follow-up. After sampling, hyperthyroidism patients received methimazole starting at 30 mg daily, and ophthalmopathy patients received high-dose intravenous methylprednisolone. The study used signatures of the TCR beta repertoire to tell Graves' ophthalmopathy apart from Graves' hyperthyroidism and to predict which patients would progress to ophthalmopathy. To explore V-J signatures distinguishing ophthalmopathy from hyperthyroidism, a discovery set of about a hundred patients (around 44 ophthalmopathy, over 55 stable hyperthyroidism) was enrolled. An independent validation cohort was composed of around 19 hyperthyroidism patients and roughly 16 patients who later progressed from hyperthyroidism to ophthalmopathy. In total, over 130 blood samples were TCR-sequenced: fewer than 50 ophthalmopathy, approximately 75 hyperthyroidism and approximately 17 hyperthyroidism-to-ophthalmopathy patients. In over 5 hyperthyroidism patients, the T-cell repertoire of thyroid tissue was compared with the T-cell repertoire of blood.

This clonotype occurred a few times. Its recognized antigen is unknown. Base qualities were left out, and no much larger clone turns up one base away. For repertoire sequencing, TCR beta CDR3 regions were amplified from RNA transcripts. The first round of RT-PCR was done with HTBI primers and the Qiagen OneStep RT-PCR kit, and was followed by a second round of multiplex PCR, then size selection and purification. Sequencing of the libraries was carried out on an Illumina HiSeq2000 in paired-end mode with 100 bp reads. On the authors' methods: Reads were processed with SOAPnuke, discarding reads with adapters, uncalled bases, mean Phred below 15, or no exact constant-primer or identifier match. High-quality paired reads were merged with COPE v1.2.5. Each unique nucleotide sequence was defined as a clonotype, and clonotypes were aligned to IMGT TRB V, D and J references with MiTCR v1.1. The analysis was limited to V-J combinations with a frequency above 0.0001, which together covered 98% to 99.2% of repertoires. For each V-J combination, a TCR clonal expansion and chaos score was defined as F50 clonal expansion divided by the chaos observed in the TCRdist matrix. Features were reduced by Welch's t-statistics and random forest to about a dozen V-J combinations, which fed a naive Bayes classifier. The similarity between thyroid and blood repertoires was quantified using the Morisita-Horn index. Using fastp trimming at Q25 and MiXCR clonotype assembly, TCRdb reanalyzed the public sequencing data and kept in-frame beta chains. Duplicate CDR3 protein sequences are folded into a single record with the most common DNA and genes. The V and J calls, along with clone size, are taken from TCRdb and not from the paper's own processing. For this sample there are around 1.1 million distinct CDR3 sequences; roughly two fifths appear just once. 11% of the sample lies in the top ten.

Hyperthyroidism patients were newly diagnosed, were aged 18 to 65 years, and had a disease duration under 2 months. Patients with other autoimmune diseases, uncontrolled infections, pregnancy or lactation were excluded. Diagnosis relied on clinical symptoms, serum thyroxine, TRAb, thyroid ultrasound and orbital computed tomography. Total RNA was extracted with Trizol reagent and quality-checked on an Agilent 2100 Bioanalyzer. Findings and caveats that apply to the study as a whole: Most of the expanded thyroid clonotypes with a frequency above 0.001 were also detected in blood, and it was suggested that the thyroid immune response may be reflected by blood repertoires. In cross-validation, the 13-signature model distinguished ophthalmopathy from stable hyperthyroidism with around 86% sensitivity and over 81% specificity, while in the test set the corresponding values were approximately 80% and 75%. No statistical method was used to set the sample size in advance, and the investigators knew which group each participant was assigned to. In validation, the model predicted ophthalmopathy progression with roughly 68% sensitivity and about 77% specificity; roughly 12 predicted patients were CT-confirmed with GO in a median of around 6 months.

V and J are trimmed by 1 base and 4 bases, and the gene matches miss 7 bases of the junction. Reading from cysteine to phenylalanine, the CDR3 counts 15 amino acids. Only CDR3 DNA remains: 45 bases, in frame from the first base. The germline V gene encodes CDR1 LNHNV and CDR2 YYDKDF (reference sequence). Input material: peripheral blood or thyroid tissue (not recorded which). The sequence is built from TRBV15 and TRBJ2-7, with 7 junctional bases fitting TRBD1. This TCR derives from an adult man with Graves' hyperthyroidism. For the CDR3, the sequence is CATSRGRDSGYEQYF. At the DNA level, the sequence is TGTGCCACCAGCAGAGGCCGGGACAGTGGTTACGAGCAGTACTTC.